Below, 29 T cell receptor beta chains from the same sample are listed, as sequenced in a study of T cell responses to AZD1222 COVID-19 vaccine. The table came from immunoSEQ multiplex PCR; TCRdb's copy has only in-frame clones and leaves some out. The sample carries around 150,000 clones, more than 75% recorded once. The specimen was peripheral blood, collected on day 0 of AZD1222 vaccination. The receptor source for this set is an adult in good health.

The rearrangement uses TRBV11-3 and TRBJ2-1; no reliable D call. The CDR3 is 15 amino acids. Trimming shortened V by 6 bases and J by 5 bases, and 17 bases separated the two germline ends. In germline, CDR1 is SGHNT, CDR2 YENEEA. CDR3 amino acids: CASSAEAVGHNEQFF. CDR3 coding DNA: TGTGCCAGCAGTGCAGAGGCGGTAGGGCACAATGAGCAGTTCTTC.

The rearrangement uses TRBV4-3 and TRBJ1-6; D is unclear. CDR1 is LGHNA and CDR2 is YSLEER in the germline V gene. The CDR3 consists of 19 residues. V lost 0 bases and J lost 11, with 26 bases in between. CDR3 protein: CASSQDDPGLYRLNTPLHF. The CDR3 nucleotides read TGCGCCAGCAGCCAAGATGACCCCGGTCTGTATCGCCTGAATACACCCCTCCACTTT.

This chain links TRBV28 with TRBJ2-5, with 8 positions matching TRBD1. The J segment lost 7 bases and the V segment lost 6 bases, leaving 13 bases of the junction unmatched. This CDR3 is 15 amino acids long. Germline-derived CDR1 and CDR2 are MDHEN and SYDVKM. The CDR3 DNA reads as TGTGCCAGCAGGACCGGGGACAGGCCAATGGGGACCCAGTACTTC. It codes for CASRTGDRPMGTQYF.

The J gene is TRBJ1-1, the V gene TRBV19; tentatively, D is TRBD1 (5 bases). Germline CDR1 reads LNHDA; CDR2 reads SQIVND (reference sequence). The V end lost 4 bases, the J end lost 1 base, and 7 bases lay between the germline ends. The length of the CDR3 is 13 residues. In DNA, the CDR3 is TGTGCCAGTAGTAAGACAGCGAACACTGAAGCTTTCTTT. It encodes CASSKTANTEAFF.

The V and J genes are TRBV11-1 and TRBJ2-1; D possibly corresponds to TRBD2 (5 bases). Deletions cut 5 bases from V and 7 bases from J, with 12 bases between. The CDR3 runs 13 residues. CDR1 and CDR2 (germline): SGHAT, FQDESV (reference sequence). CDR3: CASSHLTGNEQFF. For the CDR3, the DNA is TGTGCCAGCAGCCATCTAACGGGGAATGAGCAGTTCTTC.

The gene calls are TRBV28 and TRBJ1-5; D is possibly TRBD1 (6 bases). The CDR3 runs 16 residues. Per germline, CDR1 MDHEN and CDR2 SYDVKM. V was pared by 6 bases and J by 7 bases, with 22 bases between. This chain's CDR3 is CASRHQDSSAWQPQHF. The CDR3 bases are TGTGCCAGCAGGCACCAGGACAGTTCGGCGTGGCAGCCCCAGCATTTT.

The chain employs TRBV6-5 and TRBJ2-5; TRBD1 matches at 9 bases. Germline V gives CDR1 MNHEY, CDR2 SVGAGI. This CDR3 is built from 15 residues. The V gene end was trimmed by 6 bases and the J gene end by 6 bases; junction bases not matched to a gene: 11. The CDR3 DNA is TGTGCCAGCAGGCTCCGGGACAGGGCGATAAAGACCCAGTACTTC. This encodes CASRLRDRAIKTQYF.

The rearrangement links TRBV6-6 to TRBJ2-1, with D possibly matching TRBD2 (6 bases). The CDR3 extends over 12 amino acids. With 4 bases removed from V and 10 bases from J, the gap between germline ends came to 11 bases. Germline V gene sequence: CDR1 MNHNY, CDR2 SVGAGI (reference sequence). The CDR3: CASSFPGEEQFF. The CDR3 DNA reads TGTGCCAGCAGTTTCCCGGGGGAGGAGCAGTTCTTC.

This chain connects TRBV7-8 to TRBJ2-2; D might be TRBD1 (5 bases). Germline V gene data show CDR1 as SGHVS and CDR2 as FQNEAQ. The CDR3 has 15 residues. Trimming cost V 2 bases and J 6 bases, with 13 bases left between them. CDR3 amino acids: CASSLRAGNSGELFF. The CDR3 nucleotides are TGTGCCAGCAGCTTACGTGCAGGGAATTCCGGGGAGCTGTTTTTT.

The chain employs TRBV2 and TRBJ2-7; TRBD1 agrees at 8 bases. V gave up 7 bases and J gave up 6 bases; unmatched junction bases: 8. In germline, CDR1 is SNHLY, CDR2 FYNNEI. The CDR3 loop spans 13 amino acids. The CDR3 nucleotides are TGTGCCAGCAACCGGGACAGGAGGCGCGAGCAGTACTTC. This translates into CASNRDRRREQYF.

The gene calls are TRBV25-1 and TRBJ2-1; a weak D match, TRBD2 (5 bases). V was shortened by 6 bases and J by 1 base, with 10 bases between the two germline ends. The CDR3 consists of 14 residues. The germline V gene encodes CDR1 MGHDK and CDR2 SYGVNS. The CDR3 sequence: CASRRAGSYNEQFF. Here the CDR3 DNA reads TGTGCCAGCAGGAGGGCTGGGTCCTACAATGAGCAGTTCTTC.

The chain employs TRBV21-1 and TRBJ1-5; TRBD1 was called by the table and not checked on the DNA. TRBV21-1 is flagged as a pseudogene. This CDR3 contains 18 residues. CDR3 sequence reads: CASSRPTGAVINNQPQHF. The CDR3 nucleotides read TGTGCCAGCAGTCGGCCGACAGGAGCGGTAATTAACAATCAGCCCCAGCATTTT.

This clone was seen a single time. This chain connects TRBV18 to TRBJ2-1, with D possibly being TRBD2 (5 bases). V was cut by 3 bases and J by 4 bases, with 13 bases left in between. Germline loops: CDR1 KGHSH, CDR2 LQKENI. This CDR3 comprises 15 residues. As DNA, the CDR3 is TGTGCCAGCTCACCGCCAACGCCGGGATACAATGAGCAGTTCTTC. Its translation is CASSPPTPGYNEQFF.

The CDR3 reads CAWSFAAYEQYF. CDR3 DNA: TGTGCCTGGAGTTTTGCGGCCTACGAGCAGTACTTC. The chain is built from TRBV30 and TRBJ2-7; the D is unclear. In germline, CDR1 is GTSNPN, CDR2 SVGIG (reference sequence). Trimming removed 2 bases at V and 2 bases at J, with 7 bases between. CDR3 size: 12 residues.

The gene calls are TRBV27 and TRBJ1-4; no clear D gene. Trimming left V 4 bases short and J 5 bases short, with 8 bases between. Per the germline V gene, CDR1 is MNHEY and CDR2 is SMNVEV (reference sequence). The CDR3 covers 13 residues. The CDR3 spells CASSSRPNEKLFF. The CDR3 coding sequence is TGTGCCAGCAGTTCAAGGCCAAATGAAAAACTGTTTTTT.

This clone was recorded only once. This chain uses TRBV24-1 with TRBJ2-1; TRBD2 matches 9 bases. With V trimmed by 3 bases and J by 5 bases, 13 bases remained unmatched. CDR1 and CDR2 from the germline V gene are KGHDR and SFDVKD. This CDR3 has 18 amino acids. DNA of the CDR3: TGTGCCACCAGTGATACAGGGATAAGGACTAGCGCCCACAATGAGCAGTTCTTC. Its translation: CATSDTGIRTSAHNEQFF.

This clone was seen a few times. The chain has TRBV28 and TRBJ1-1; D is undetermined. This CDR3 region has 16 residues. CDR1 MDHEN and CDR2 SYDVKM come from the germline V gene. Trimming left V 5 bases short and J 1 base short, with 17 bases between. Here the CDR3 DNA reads TGTGCCAGCAGTCCTTACGCCACGGTTACGAACACTGAAGCTTTCTTT. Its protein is CASSPYATVTNTEAFF.

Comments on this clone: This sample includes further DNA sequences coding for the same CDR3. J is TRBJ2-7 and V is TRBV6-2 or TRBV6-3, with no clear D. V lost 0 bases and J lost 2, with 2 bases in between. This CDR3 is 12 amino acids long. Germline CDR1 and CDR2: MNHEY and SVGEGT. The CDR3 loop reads CASSYSPYEQYF. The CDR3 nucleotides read TGTGCCAGCAGTTACTCGCCCTACGAGCAGTACTTC.

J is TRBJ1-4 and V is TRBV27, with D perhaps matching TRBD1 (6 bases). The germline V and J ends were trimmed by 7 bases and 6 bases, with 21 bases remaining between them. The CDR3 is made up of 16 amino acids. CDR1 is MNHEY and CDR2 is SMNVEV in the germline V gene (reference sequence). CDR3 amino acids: CASKPLARGGYEKLFF. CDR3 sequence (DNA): TGTGCCAGCAAACCGCTAGCGAGGGGGGGATATGAAAAACTGTTTTTT.

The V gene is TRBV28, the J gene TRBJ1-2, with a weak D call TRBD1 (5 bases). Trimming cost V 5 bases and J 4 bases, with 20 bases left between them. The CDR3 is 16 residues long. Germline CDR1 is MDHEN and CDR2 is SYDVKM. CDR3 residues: CASSLNMGESLYGYTF. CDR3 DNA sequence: TGTGCCAGCAGTCTGAACATGGGGGAGAGCCTCTATGGCTACACCTTC.

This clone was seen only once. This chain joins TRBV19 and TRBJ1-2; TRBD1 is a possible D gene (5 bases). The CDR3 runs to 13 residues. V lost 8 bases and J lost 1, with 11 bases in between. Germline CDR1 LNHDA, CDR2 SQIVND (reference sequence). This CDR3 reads CASARDLNYGYTF. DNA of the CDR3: TGTGCCAGTGCACGGGACCTTAACTATGGCTACACCTTC.

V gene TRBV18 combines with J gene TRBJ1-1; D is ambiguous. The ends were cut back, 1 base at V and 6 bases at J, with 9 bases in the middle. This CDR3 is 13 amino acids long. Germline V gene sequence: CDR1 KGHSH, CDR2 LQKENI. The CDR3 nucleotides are TGTGCCAGCTCACCACGGGCGATCCCTGAAGCTTTCTTT. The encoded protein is CASSPRAIPEAFF.

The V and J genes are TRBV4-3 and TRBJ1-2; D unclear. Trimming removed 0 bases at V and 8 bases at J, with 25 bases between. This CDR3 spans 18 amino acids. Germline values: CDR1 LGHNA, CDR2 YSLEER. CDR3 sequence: CASSQEVDQQYFLSGYTF. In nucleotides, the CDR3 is TGCGCCAGCAGCCAAGAGGTAGACCAACAGTACTTTCTATCGGGCTACACCTTC.

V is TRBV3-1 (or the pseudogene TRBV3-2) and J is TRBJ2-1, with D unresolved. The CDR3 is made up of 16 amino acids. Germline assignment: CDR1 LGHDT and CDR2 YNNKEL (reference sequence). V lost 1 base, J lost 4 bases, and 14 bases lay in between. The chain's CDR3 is CASSQVQAPVYNEQFF. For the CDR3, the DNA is TGTGCCAGCAGCCAAGTACAAGCCCCAGTTTACAATGAGCAGTTCTTC.

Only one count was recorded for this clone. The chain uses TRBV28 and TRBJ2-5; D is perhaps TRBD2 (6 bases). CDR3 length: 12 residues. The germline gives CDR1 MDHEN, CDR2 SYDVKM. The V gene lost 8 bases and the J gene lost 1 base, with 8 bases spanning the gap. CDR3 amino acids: CASGTAQETQYF. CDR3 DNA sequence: TGTGCCAGCGGGACTGCCCAAGAGACCCAGTACTTC.

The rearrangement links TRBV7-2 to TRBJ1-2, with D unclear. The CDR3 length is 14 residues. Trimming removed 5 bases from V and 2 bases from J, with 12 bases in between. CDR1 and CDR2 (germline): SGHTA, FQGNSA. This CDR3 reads CASSPDTGNYGYTF. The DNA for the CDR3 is TGTGCCAGCAGCCCAGATACGGGGAACTATGGCTACACCTTC.

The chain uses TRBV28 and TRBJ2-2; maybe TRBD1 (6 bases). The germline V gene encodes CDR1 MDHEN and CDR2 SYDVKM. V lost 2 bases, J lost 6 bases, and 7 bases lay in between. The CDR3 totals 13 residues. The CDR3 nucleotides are TGTGCCAGCAGTTTACAGGGGCCCGGGGAGCTGTTTTTT. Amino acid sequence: CASSLQGPGELFF.

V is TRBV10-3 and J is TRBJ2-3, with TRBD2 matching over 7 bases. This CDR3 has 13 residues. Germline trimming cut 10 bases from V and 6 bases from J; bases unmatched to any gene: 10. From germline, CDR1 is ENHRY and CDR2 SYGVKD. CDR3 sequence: CATSGNSGDTQYF. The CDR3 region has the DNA TGTGCCACAAGCGGGAACTCGGGGGATACGCAGTATTTT.

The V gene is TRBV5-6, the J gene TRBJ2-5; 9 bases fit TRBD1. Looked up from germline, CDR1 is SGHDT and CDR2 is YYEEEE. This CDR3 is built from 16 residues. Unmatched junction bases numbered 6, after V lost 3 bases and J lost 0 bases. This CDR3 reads CASSSRTGEYQETQYF. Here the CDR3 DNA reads TGTGCCAGCAGCTCGCGGACAGGGGAGTACCAAGAGACCCAGTACTTC.